This TCR beta chain emerged from a study of T cell repertoires in cytomegalovirus infection. Study-level background: CMV epitopes, recently identified HLA-C-restricted and well-studied HLA-B-restricted, were used. The public TCR beta signatures pointed to both CMV infection and matching HLA type.

One entry per CDR3 protein results from TCRdb running MiXCR on the reads. The table shows 250,000 to 300,000 distinct CDR3 sequences, with less than 25% occurring only once. V lost 5 bases to trimming and J lost 0 bases, with 13 bases between them. The CDR3 length is 15 residues. From germline, CDR1 is SGHTA and CDR2 FQGNSA. Study-level points and caveats: CMV-specific TCR beta clonotypes restricted by HLA-C were the ones dominating the ex vivo response.

This clonotype was picked up many times. Its antigen remains unknown. This receptor was taken from a human donor in good health (CMV status not recorded). Some clones in this sample may be carry-over from other donors' samples. This specimen consisted of cultured PBMCs, obtained from culture after CMV antigen stimulation. The rearrangement joins TRBV7-2 to TRBJ1-1; D ambiguous. CDR3 in amino acids: CASSHPETMNTEAFF. CDR3 DNA: TGTGCCAGCAGCCACCCTGAAACCATGAACACTGAAGCTTTCTTT. Drawing the rest from reference TRBV7-2 and TRBJ1-1, the complete variable domain is GAGVSQSPSNKVTEKGKDVELRCDPISGHTALYWYRQSLGQGLEFLIYFQGNSAPDKSGLPSDRFSAERTGGSVSTLTIQRTQQEDSAVYLCASSHPETMNTEAFFGQGTRLTVV.